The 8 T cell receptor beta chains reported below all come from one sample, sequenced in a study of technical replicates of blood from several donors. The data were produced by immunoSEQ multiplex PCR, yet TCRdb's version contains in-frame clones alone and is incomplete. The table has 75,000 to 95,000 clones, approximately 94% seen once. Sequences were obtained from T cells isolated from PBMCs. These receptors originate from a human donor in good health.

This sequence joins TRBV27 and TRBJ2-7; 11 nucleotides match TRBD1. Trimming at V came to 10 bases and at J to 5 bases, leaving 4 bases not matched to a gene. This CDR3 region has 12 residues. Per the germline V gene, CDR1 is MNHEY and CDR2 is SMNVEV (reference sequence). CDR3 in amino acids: CATRTGGNEQYF. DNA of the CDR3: TGTGCCACCAGGACAGGGGGCAACGAGCAGTACTTC.

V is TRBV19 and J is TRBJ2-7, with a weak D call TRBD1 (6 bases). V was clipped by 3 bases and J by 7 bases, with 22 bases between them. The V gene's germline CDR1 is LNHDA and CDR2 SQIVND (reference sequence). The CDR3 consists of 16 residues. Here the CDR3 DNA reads TGTGCCAGTAGTATGATCCCAGGGGTTCGTTCGGAAGAGCAGTACTTC. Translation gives CASSMIPGVRSEEQYF.

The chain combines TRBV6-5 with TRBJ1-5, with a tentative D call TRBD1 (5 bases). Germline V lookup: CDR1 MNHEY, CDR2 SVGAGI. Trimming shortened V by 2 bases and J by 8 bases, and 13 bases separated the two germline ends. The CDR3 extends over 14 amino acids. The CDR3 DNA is TGTGCCAGCAGTTACGGGCGGGGGGAGAAGCCCCAGCATTTT. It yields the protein CASSYGRGEKPQHF.

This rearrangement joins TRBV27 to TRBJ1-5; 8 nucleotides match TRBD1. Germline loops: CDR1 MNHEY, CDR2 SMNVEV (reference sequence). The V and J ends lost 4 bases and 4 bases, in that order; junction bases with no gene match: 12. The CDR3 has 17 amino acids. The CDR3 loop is CASSSYPTGARNQPQHF. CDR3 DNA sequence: TGTGCCAGCAGTTCTTATCCGACAGGGGCCCGAAATCAGCCCCAGCATTTT.

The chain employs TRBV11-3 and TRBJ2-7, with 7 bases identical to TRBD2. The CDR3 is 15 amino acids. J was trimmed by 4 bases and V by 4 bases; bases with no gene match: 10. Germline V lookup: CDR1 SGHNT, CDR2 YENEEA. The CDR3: CASSSGSGIAYEQYF. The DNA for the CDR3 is TGTGCCAGCAGCTCAGGGAGCGGGATAGCTTACGAGCAGTACTTC.

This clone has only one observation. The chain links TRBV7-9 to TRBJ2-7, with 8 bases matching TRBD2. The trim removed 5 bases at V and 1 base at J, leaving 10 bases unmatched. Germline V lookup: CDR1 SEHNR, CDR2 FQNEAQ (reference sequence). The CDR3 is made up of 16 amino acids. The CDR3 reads CASSQIAGMASYEQYF. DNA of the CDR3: TGTGCCAGCAGCCAAATAGCGGGGATGGCTTCCTACGAGCAGTACTTC.

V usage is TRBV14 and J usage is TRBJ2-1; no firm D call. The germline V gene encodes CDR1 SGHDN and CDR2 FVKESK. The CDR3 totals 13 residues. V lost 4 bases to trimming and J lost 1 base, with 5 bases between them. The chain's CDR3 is CASSRVSYNEQFF. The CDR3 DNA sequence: TGTGCCAGCAGCCGCGTATCCTACAATGAGCAGTTCTTC.

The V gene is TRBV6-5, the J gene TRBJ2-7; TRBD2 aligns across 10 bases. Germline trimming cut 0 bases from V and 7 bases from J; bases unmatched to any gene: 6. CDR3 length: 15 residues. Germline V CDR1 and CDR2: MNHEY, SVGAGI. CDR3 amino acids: CASSYSTSGTSEQYF. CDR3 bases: TGTGCCAGCAGTTACTCAACTAGCGGGACCTCAGAGCAGTACTTC.